This T cell receptor beta chain was documented in a study of blood T cell repertoires in COVID-19. Turning to the study itself: Acute and convalescent COVID-19 specimens originated in the United States, Italy and Spain. PBMCs, B-cell-depleted T cells, or T cells were the source of the cDNA or gDNA that made up the material.

The assay was immunoSEQ multiplex PCR, and TCRdb's table has in-frame clones only and misses some. This repertoire shows 150,000 or so clones, roughly four fifths found once; its top ten account for 12% to 15%. CDR1 is SGHRS and CDR2 is YFSETQ in the germline V gene. V was pared by 1 base and J by 3 bases, with 4 bases of the junction left unmatched. This CDR3 region has 16 residues. The chain is built from TRBV5-1 and TRBJ1-2, with 12 bases matching TRBD1. The sample consisted of peripheral blood. The source of this sequence is a human donor with acute or convalescent COVID-19. The donor label of this sample is uncertain. The CDR3 coding sequence is TGCGCCAGCAGCTTGTGGGGACAGGGGGCTGACTATGGCTACACCTTC. This codes for CASSLWGQGADYGYTF.